This T cell receptor beta chain was recorded in a study of T cells after yellow fever vaccination (dated by TCRdb to about 2019). At the level of the whole study: The SMART-Seq v4 Ultra Low Input RNA kit was used to prepare libraries from fractions with low cell numbers. Blood was drawn at multiple timepoints before and after primary and secondary immunization, with bulk PBMC replicates and cell subsets isolated. To follow T-cell clones before and after primary and booster YFV17D yellow fever vaccination, bulk TCR alpha and beta repertoires were sequenced over time. Two healthy male donors, one aged 18 to 30 and one aged 30 to 40 years, made up the cohort. Beyond this particular receptor, the publication reports: A small fraction of clonotypes appeared in both the CD4 and CD8 compartments, likely as a result of convergent recombination. Only a couple of donors were included in the study, so the extent to which the findings can be generalized is limited. The secondary T-cell response was found to be weaker but faster than the primary response, with a peak reached on day 5 rather than on day 15. Computational filtering was required because FACS-sorted repertoires could contain abundant contaminating clonotypes from the bulk population. Most clones expanded after primary vaccination were re-detected after the booster (96% of CD4 and around 86% of CD8), suggesting broad memory maintenance.

This clonotype has more than one count but fewer than ten. The specificity of this receptor is unknown. There are no base qualities to consult, and no much larger clone falls within one base. TCR cDNA was made using 5'RACE template switching, a step that added a universal primer site and unique molecular identifiers. cDNA synthesis was primed from both the TCR alpha and TCR beta constant segments. Library amplification used two PCR steps, and the second PCR step added sample barcodes and sequencing adapters. Sequencing of libraries was performed on Illumina HiSeq 2500 (2x100 bp) or NovaSeq (2x150 bp). Processing in the source paper ran as follows. Demultiplexing of reads and collapsing into UMI consensus sequences were performed with MIGEC, and V(D)J alignment was carried out with MiXCR. Using edgeR on replicate PBMC samples, clonotypes were called vaccine-responding if FDR was below 0.01 and the log2 fold change was above 5 up to day 15. Each bulk clonotype was labeled CD4 or CD8 based on which sequenced repertoire, CD4 or CD8, contained the clonotype at higher abundance. TCRdb reanalyzed the raw reads on its own, using fastp at Q25 for trimming and MiXCR for clone calling, and kept in-frame beta chains. One record per CDR3 amino acid sequence lists the most common genes and DNA. The V and J calls here are based on TCRdb, not the publication. A total of hundreds of thousands of distinct CDR3 sequences appear in this sample, around an eighth of them only once. About 15% of the sample is in the top ten clones.

Reading the label with the study, this specimen's treatment or condition is: live attenuated yellow fever vaccine strain. At each blood-draw timepoint, two biological replicates of bulk PBMCs were obtained. PBMCs were isolated from peripheral blood using a standard Ficoll-Paque protocol. RNA was extracted with TriZol from bulk PBMCs, CD4 and CD8 fractions, and dextramer-positive and dextramer-negative fractions. The origin of this receptor is a man aged 25 to 45 who received the YFV17D yellow fever vaccine. The sample in question was PBMCs, obtained on the day of the yellow fever booster vaccination.

DNA sequence: TGTGCCAGCAGTCCAGGATATTTCAATGAGCAGTTCTTC. Translated, this is CASSPGYFNEQFF. Rearrangement joined TRBV6-1 to TRBJ2-1, with no confident D gene call. V and J are truncated by 5 bases and 6 bases respectively, leaving an intervening sequence of 11 bases. The germline V gene gives CDR1 as MNHNS and CDR2 as SASEGT. From its cysteine to its phenylalanine, the CDR3 spans 13 amino acids. This entry keeps only the CDR3 DNA: 39 bases, framed from base 1.